The source of this T cell receptor beta chain is a study of spatial heterogeneity in lung cancer. Study-wide context: Donation came from over 60 patients with untreated early-stage non-small cell lung cancer. Where present, follow-up PBMC were sequenced a median of about 2 years after resection.

Unique molecular identifiers tagged every individual TCR cDNA molecule. TCRdb re-derived calls from the 5' RACE reads in MiXCR, one entry per CDR3 protein. The repertoire includes some 110,000 distinct CDR3 sequences, 9.5% to 15% of them detected once, and roughly 17% sits in the top ten. CDR1 and CDR2 from the germline V gene are MNHEY and SVGAGI. V was pared by 2 bases and J by 4 bases, with 11 bases between. The CDR3 contains 14 residues. Notes on this clonotype: Its antigen is unknown.

Stated time point: blood at routine non-recurrence follow-up after resection. Whole RNA was taken from tumor, nontumor lung or frozen PBMC; it was then sequenced unsorted. Study observations and caveats: Among blood samples, ubiquitous expanded tumor TCRs appeared more at resection than at follow-up.

The sequence derives from a male donor with early-stage non-small cell lung cancer. The chain links TRBV6-5 to TRBJ1-1; no reliable D call. The source material was PBMCs, sampled at follow-up. CDR3 bases: TGTGCCAGCAGTTACGCAGGCCTGAGCACTGAAGCTTTCTTT. Translated, it gives CASSYAGLSTEAFF.